These T cell receptor beta chains were read from a single sample in a study of blood T cell repertoires in COVID-19. Profiling relied on immunoSEQ multiplex PCR, and the TCRdb table lists in-frame clones only, not all of them. The sample has fewer than 400,000 clones, 87% seen once. Sequencing was performed on PBMCs or T cells enriched from blood (not recorded which). The receptors were gathered from a woman in her fifties or sixties who had recovered from COVID-19. Both conserved end residues are part of each CDR3. D genes are given only for firm matches. The listing skips clone size in some rows; elsewhere it reads once, few, many or a size class.

j_call | d_call | clone_size | v_call | cdr3_aa | cdr3_nt
TRBJ2-5 | . | . | TRBV19 | CASSMFGRGEEETQYF | TGTGCCAGTAGTATGTTCGGCAGGGGGGAAGAAGAGACCCAGTACTTC
TRBJ2-1 | TRBD2 | . | TRBV3-1/TRBV3-2 | CASSQGTGPGGEQFF | TGTGCCAGCAGCCAAGGAACCGGCCCGGGGGGAGAGCAGTTCTTC
TRBJ1-2 | TRBD1 | . | TRBV27 | CASSLGQGGYGYTF | TGTGCCAGCAGCTTAGGACAGGGCGGCTATGGCTACACCTTC
TRBJ1-4 | TRBD1 | once | TRBV2 | CASRKTGGEEKLFF | TGTGCCAGCAGGAAGACAGGGGGAGAAGAAAAACTGTTTTTT
TRBJ1-1 | TRBD1 | . | TRBV4-1 | CASSQDLAGPNRGRIEAFF | TGCGCCAGCAGCCAAGATTTGGCGGGCCCGAACAGGGGGCGTATTGAAGCTTTCTTT
TRBJ2-7 | . | . | TRBV6-5 | CASSSTGLSYEQYF | TGTGCCAGCAGTTCTACAGGTCTATCCTACGAGCAGTACTTC
TRBJ2-7 | . | . | TRBV30 | CAWRTAYEQYF | TGTGCCTGGAGAACAGCCTACGAGCAGTACTTC
TRBJ2-2 | . | . | TRBV6-4 | CASTSATGELFF | TGTGCCAGCACGAGCGCCACCGGGGAGCTGTTTTTT
TRBJ1-5 | . | . | TRBV7-8 | CASSLASKYSSSPQHF | TGTGCCAGCAGCTTAGCATCAAAGTACAGCAGTTCGCCCCAGCATTTT
TRBJ2-7 | . | few | TRBV5-1 | CASSIGTTSYEQYF | TGCGCCAGCAGCATCGGGACAACGTCCTACGAGCAGTACTTC
TRBJ2-7 | . | . | TRBV27 | CASSLTPTSEQYF | TGTGCCAGCAGTTTGACCCCGACATCCGAGCAGTACTTC
TRBJ1-2 | TRBD1 | . | TRBV2 | CASNGQTGTGGRSIYGYTF | TGTGCCAGCAATGGCCAAACCGGGACAGGGGGTAGGAGCATCTATGGCTACACCTTC
TRBJ2-6 | TRBD2 | . | TRBV6-4 | CASSPGGTGANVLTF | TGTGCCAGCAGTCCCGGGGGGACCGGGGCCAACGTCCTGACTTTC
TRBJ1-1 | . | . | TRBV28 | CASSLGGGKTEAFF | TGTGCCAGCAGTTTAGGGGGCGGAAAGACTGAAGCTTTCTTT
TRBJ1-1 | TRBD1 | . | TRBV6-2/TRBV6-3 | CASSTGTATEAFF | TGTGCCAGCAGTACCGGGACAGCGACTGAAGCTTTCTTT
TRBJ2-7 | . | . | TRBV4-3 | CASSQENIDRSSYEQYF | TGCGCCAGCAGCCAAGAAAACATTGACAGGAGCTCCTACGAGCAGTACTTC
TRBJ1-6 | . | . | TRBV5-4 | CASSLETSGGLHF | TGTGCCAGCAGCTTGGAAACCTCGGGGGGCCTCCACTTT
TRBJ2-1 | TRBD2 | few | TRBV7-2 | CASSLAATSGGYNEQFF | TGTGCCAGCAGCTTAGCCGCGACTAGCGGGGGATACAATGAGCAGTTCTTC
TRBJ1-1 | . | . | TRBV6-1 | CASSEVWGLMGKQENEAFF | TGTGCCAGCAGTGAAGTCTGGGGACTGATGGGGAAACAGGAAAACGAAGCTTTCTTT
TRBJ1-5 | TRBD1 | . | TRBV28 | CASSQDRGQWNQPQHF | TGTGCCAGCAGCCAAGACAGGGGTCAATGGAATCAGCCCCAGCATTTT
TRBJ1-1 | TRBD1 | . | TRBV7-2 | CASSFGTGGTEAFF | TGTGCCAGCAGCTTCGGGACAGGGGGCACTGAAGCTTTCTTT
TRBJ1-1 | . | . | TRBV5-1 | CASSFARGLDTEAFF | TGCGCCAGCAGCTTCGCACGGGGATTGGACACTGAAGCTTTCTTT
TRBJ2-7 | TRBD1 | . | TRBV19 | CASSMTGQYEQYF | TGTGCCAGTAGTATGACAGGGCAGTACGAGCAGTACTTC
TRBJ1-6 | TRBD1 | . | TRBV4-1 | CASSQTGGFPSYNSPLHF | TGCGCCAGCAGCCAGACAGGGGGCTTCCCCTCCTATAATTCACCCCTCCACTTT
TRBJ2-2 | TRBD2 | . | TRBV7-8 | CASSLSGGANGELFF | TGTGCCAGCAGCCTTAGCGGGGGGGCGAACGGGGAGCTGTTTTTT
TRBJ1-2 | TRBD1 | few | TRBV27 | CASSALTGYGYTF | TGTGCCAGCAGTGCCTTGACAGGGTATGGCTACACCTTC
TRBJ1-3 | . | . | TRBV9 | CASSAGARNTIYF | TGTGCCAGCAGCGCTGGGGCCCGAAACACCATATATTTT
TRBJ2-1 | TRBD2 | once | TRBV3-1/TRBV3-2 | CASSDHSGTTTYSYNEQFF | TGTGCCAGCAGCGACCATAGCGGGACTACGACATACTCCTACAATGAGCAGTTCTTC
TRBJ2-7 | . | . | TRBV3-1/TRBV3-2 | CASSRRNSEDEQYF | TGTGCCAGCAGTCGCCGGAATTCGGAGGACGAGCAGTACTTC
TRBJ1-2 | TRBD1 | . | TRBV2 | CASSQGATSEGYTF | TGTGCCAGCAGCCAGGGGGCCACCTCTGAGGGCTACACCTTC
TRBJ1-3 | . | . | TRBV5-1 | CASSLVGAFSGNTIYF | TGCGCCAGCAGCTTGGTTGGGGCTTTCTCTGGAAACACCATATATTTT
TRBJ1-2 | . | . | TRBV6-5 | CASSSTDYGYTF | TGTGCCAGCAGTTCAACAGACTATGGCTACACCTTC
TRBJ1-2 | . | . | TRBV7-2 | CASSSTPGDWGYTF | TGTGCCAGCAGCTCAACCCCAGGGGATTGGGGCTACACCTTC
TRBJ2-5 | TRBD2 | . | TRBV3-1/TRBV3-2 | CASRALAGVGEETQYF | TGTGCCAGCAGGGCTCTAGCGGGGGTCGGGGAAGAGACCCAGTACTTC
TRBJ1-5 | . | few | TRBV4-1 | CASSQEGGGSNQPQHF | TGCGCCAGCAGCCAAGAGGGTGGCGGTAGCAATCAGCCCCAGCATTTT
TRBJ1-2 | . | . | TRBV3-1/TRBV3-2 | CASSQVRRGGGPSYTF | TGTGCCAGCAGCCAAGTCAGGCGGGGCGGCGGACCAAGCTACACCTTC
TRBJ1-2 | TRBD1 | . | TRBV28 | CASSSERLDRGYNYGYTF | TGTGCCAGCAGTTCTGAGAGACTCGACAGGGGTTATAACTATGGCTACACCTTC
TRBJ2-1 | TRBD2 | . | TRBV9 | CASSSDLAGGSSYNEQFF | TGTGCCAGCAGCTCCGACTTAGCGGGGGGGAGCTCCTACAATGAGCAGTTCTTC
TRBJ1-2 | TRBD1 | . | TRBV19 | CASRDRGLTVYGYTF | TGTGCCAGTAGAGATAGGGGGCTCACTGTCTATGGCTACACCTTC
TRBJ2-2 | TRBD2 | . | TRBV12-5 | CASGSLSGGIFTGELFF | TGTGCTAGTGGTTCCCTCTCGGGAGGGATCTTCACCGGGGAGCTGTTTTTT
TRBJ1-1 | TRBD1 | . | TRBV20-1 | CSASRWDRGVPEAFF | TGCAGTGCTAGTAGGTGGGACAGGGGTGTTCCTGAAGCTTTCTTT